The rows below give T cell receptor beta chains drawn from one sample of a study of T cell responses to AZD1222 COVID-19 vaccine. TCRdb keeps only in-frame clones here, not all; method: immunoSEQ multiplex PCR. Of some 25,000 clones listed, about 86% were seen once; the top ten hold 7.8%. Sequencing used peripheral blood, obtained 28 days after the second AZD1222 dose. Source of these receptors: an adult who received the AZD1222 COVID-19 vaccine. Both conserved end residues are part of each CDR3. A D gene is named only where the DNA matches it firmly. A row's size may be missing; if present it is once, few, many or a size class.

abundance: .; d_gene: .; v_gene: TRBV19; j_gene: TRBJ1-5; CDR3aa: CASSIDWRYSNQPQHF; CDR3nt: TGTGCCAGTAGTATAGATTGGCGTTATAGCAATCAGCCCCAGCATTTT
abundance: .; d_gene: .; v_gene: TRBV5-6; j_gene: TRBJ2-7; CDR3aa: CASMDRYEQYF; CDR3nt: TGTGCCAGCATGGACAGATACGAGCAGTACTTC
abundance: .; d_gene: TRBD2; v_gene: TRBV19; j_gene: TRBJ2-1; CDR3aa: CASSKAGGDYNEQFF; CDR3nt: TGTGCCAGTAGTAAGGCGGGGGGGGATTACAATGAGCAGTTCTTC
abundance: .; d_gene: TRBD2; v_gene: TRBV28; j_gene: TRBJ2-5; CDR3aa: CASSSVFGGRAQETQYF; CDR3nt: TGTGCCAGCAGTTCTGTATTCGGGGGGAGGGCTCAAGAGACCCAGTACTTC
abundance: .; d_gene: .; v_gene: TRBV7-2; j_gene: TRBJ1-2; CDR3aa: CASSLDNVTPGGYTF; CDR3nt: TGTGCCAGCAGCTTAGACAATGTAACCCCAGGGGGCTACACCTTC
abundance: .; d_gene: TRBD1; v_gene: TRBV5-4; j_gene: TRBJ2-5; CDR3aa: CASSLGGGGETQYF; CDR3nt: TGTGCCAGCAGCTTGGGAGGGGGCGGCGAGACCCAGTACTTC
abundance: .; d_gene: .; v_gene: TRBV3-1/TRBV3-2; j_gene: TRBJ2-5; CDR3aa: CASSQRGGGQETQYF; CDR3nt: TGTGCCAGCAGCCAAAGGGGGGGTGGACAAGAGACCCAGTACTTC
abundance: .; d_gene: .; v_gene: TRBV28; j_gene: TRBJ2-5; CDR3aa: CASSFPGGRETQYF; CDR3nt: TGTGCCAGCAGTTTCCCCGGAGGGCGGGAGACCCAGTACTTC
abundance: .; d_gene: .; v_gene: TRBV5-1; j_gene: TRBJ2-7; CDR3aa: CASRTGLGSQSYEQYF; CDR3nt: TGCGCCAGCAGGACCGGCCTCGGCAGCCAGTCCTACGAGCAGTACTTC
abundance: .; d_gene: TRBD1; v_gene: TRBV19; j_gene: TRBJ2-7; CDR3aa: CASSYGTESDEQYF; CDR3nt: TGTGCCAGTAGTTATGGGACAGAGTCGGACGAGCAGTACTTC
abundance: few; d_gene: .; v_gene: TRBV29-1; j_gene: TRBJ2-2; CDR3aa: CSVHSQGHGELFF; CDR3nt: TGCAGCGTCCATTCACAGGGTCACGGGGAGCTGTTTTTT
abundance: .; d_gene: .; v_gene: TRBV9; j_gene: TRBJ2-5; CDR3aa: CASSVEAGRETQYF; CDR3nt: TGTGCCAGCAGCGTAGAGGCGGGAAGAGAGACCCAGTACTTC
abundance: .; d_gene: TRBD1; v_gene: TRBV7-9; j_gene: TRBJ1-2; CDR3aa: CASSAGTDHGRGYTF; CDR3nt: TGTGCCAGCAGCGCCGGGACAGATCATGGGAGGGGCTACACCTTC
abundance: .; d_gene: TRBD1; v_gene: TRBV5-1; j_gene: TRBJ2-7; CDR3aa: CASSFPGGKTYEQYF; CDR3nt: TGCGCCAGCAGCTTTCCAGGGGGTAAGACTTACGAGCAGTACTTC
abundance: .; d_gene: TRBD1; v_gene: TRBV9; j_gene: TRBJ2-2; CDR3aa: CASGGTGGTGELFF; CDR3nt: TGTGCCAGCGGAGGGACAGGGGGCACCGGGGAGCTGTTTTTT
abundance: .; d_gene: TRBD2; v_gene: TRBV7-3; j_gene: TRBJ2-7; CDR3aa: CASSLIAGESYEQYF; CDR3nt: TGTGCCAGCAGCTTAATAGCGGGGGAGTCCTACGAGCAGTACTTC
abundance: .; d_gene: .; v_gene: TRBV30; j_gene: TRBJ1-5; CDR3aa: CAGTRGGYQPQHF; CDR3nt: TGTGCAGGAACCCGGGGTGGGTATCAGCCCCAGCATTTT
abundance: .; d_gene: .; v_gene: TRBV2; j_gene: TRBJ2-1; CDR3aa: CASSESGAGGNEQFF; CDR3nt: TGTGCCAGCAGTGAAAGCGGAGCGGGCGGCAATGAGCAGTTCTTC
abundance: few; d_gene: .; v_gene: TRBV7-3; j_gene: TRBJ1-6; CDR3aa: CASSLNTGGSSPLHF; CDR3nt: TGTGCCAGCAGCTTAAATACCGGAGGTAGTTCACCCCTCCACTTT
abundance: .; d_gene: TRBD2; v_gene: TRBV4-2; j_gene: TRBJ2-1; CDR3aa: CASSQEWRGGYNEQFF; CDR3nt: TGTGCCAGCAGCCAGGAATGGCGGGGGGGATACAATGAGCAGTTCTTC
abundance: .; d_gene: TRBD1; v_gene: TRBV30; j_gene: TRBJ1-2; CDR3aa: CAWSETGGSYGYTF; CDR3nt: TGTGCCTGGAGTGAGACAGGGGGATCCTATGGCTACACCTTC
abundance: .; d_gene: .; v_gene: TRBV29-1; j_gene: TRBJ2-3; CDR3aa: CSVDSPQDPGSTDTQYF; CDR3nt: TGCAGCGTTGATAGCCCTCAGGACCCCGGCAGCACAGATACGCAGTATTTT
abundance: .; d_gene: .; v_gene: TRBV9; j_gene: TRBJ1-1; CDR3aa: CASSVAPGMNTEAFF; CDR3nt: TGTGCCAGCAGCGTCGCCCCGGGGATGAACACTGAAGCTTTCTTT
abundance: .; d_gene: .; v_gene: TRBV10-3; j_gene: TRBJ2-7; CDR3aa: CATAIVRGTSYEQYF; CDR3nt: TGTGCCACCGCCATCGTGAGGGGAACCTCCTACGAGCAGTACTTC
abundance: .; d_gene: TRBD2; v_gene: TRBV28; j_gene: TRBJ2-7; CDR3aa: CASRRTSGRLDEQYF; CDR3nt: TGTGCCAGCAGAAGGACTAGCGGGAGGTTGGACGAGCAGTACTTC
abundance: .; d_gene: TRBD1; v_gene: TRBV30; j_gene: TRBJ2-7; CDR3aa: CAWSLPGTGDYEQYF; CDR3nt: TGTGCCTGGAGTCTACCCGGGACAGGGGACTACGAGCAGTACTTC
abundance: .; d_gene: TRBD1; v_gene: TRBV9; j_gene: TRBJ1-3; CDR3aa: CASSVGVGGVASGNTIYF; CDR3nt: TGTGCCAGCAGCGTAGGGGTAGGGGGCGTAGCCTCTGGAAACACCATATATTTT
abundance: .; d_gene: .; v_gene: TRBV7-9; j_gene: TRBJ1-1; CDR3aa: CASSRPGGAEAFF; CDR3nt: TGTGCCAGCAGCCGACCCGGAGGGGCTGAAGCTTTCTTT
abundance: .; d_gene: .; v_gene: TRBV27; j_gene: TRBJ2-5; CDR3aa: CASSPRTLETQYF; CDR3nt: TGTGCCAGCAGTCCTCGGACACTTGAGACCCAGTACTTC
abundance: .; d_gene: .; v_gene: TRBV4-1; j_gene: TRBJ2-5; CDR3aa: CASSPMASQTQYF; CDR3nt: TGCGCCAGCAGCCCAATGGCGTCCCAGACCCAGTACTTC
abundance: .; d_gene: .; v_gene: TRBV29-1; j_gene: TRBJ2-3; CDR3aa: CSVRSGFTDTQYF; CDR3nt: TGCAGCGTTCGCTCGGGTTTCACAGATACGCAGTATTTT
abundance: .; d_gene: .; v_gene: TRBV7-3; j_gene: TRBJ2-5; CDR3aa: CASSLYIRDDQYF; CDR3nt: TGTGCCAGCAGCTTATATATCCGGGACGACCAGTACTTC
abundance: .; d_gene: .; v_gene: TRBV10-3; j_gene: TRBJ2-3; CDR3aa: CATSAGALTDTQYF; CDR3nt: TGTGCCACCTCTGCCGGGGCCCTAACAGATACGCAGTATTTT
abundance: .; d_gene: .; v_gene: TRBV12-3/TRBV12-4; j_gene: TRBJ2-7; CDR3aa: CASSTAGVREQYF; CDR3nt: TGTGCCAGCAGTACCGCAGGGGTAAGAGAGCAGTACTTC
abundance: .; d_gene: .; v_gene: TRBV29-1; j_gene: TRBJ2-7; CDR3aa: CSVVRGPYDYEQYF; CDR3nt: TGCAGCGTTGTGAGAGGACCTTACGACTACGAGCAGTACTTC
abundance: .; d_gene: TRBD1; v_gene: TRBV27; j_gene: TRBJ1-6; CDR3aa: CASSLWPPDRVNSPLHF; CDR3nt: TGTGCCAGCAGTTTATGGCCCCCGGACAGGGTCAATTCACCCCTCCACTTT
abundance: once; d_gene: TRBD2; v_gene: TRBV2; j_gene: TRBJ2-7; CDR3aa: CASIRGGSSYEQYF; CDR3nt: TGTGCCAGCATACGGGGGGGATCTTCCTACGAGCAGTACTTC
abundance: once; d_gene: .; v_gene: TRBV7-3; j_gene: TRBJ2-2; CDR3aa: CASSLYRNTGELFF; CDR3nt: TGTGCCAGCAGCTTATACAGAAACACCGGGGAGCTGTTTTTT
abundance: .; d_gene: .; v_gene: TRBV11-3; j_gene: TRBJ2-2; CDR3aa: CASSPGRDTGELFF; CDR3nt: TGTGCCAGCAGCCCCGGCAGGGACACCGGGGAGCTGTTTTTT
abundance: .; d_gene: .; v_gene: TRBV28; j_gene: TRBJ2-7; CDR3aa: CASRRGPYEQYF; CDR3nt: TGTGCCAGCAGAAGGGGACCCTACGAGCAGTACTTC
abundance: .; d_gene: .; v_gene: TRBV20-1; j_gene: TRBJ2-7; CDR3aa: CSASLGMSYEQYF; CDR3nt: TGCAGTGCTAGTTTGGGCATGAGTTACGAGCAGTACTTC